This record covers a single T cell receptor (beta chain). Antigen specificity is unknown. Sequenced by immunoSEQ multiplex PCR; TCRdb stores in-frame clones only, minus some. This table has about 79,000 clones, approximately 85% appearing once. The data stem from a study of OX40 agonist ivuxolimab in advanced cancers. The CDR3 totals 15 residues. CDR1 ENHRY and CDR2 SYGVKD come from the germline V gene. Trimming at V came to 6 bases and at J to 4 bases, leaving 2 bases not matched to a gene. Study-level results: On average, CD8+ T cells showed a greater number of expanded clones than CD4+.

The sample was CD4+ or CD8+ T cells sorted from blood, taken in a trial of the OX40 agonist ivuxolimab. The chain combines TRBV10-3 with TRBJ2-3, with 15 bases that match TRBD2. The source of this sequence is an adult with an advanced solid tumor such as melanoma, head and neck, liver or kidney cancer. The CDR3 spells CAIRGTSGRSDTQYF. The DNA of the CDR3 is TGTGCCATCAGAGGGACTAGCGGGAGGTCAGATACGCAGTATTTT.